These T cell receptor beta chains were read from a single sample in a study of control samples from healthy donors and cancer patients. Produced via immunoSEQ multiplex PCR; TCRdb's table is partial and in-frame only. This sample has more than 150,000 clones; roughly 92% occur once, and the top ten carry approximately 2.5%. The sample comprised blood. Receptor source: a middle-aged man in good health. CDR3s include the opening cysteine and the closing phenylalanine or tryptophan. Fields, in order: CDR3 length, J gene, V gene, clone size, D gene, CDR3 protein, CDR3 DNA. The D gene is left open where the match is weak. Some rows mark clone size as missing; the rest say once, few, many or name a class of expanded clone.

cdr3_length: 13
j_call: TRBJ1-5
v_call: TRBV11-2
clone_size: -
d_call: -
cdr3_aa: CASSSNQGTPQHF
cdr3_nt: TGTGCCAGCAGCTCAAATCAGGGGACGCCCCAGCATTTT

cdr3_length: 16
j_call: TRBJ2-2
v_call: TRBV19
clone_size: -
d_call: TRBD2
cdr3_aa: CASRLLAGGNTGELFF
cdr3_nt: TGTGCCAGTAGACTCCTAGCGGGAGGCAACACCGGGGAGCTGTTTTTT

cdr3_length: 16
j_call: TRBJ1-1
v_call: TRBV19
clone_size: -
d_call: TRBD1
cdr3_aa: CASSPGQGKVNTEAFF
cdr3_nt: TGTGCCAGTAGTCCCGGACAGGGAAAAGTGAACACTGAAGCTTTCTTT

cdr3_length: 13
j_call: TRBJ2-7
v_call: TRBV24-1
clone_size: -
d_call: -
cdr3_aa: CATSGDFSYEQYF
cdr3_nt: TGTGCCACCAGTGGCGATTTCTCCTACGAGCAGTACTTC

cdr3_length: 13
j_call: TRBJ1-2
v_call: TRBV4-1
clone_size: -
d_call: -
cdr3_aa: CASSLDGSYGYTF
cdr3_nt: TGCGCCAGCAGCCTGGACGGAAGTTATGGCTACACCTTC

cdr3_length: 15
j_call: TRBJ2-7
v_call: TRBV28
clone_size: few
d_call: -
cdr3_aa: CASSLRQLVSYEQYF
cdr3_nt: TGTGCCAGCAGTTTGCGCCAACTAGTGTCCTACGAGCAGTACTTC

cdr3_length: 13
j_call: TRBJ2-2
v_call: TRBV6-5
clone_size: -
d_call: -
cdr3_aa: CASKGLHTGELFF
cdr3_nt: TGTGCCAGCAAGGGACTCCACACCGGGGAGCTGTTTTTT

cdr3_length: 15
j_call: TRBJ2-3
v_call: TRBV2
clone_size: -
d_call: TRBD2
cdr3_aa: CASGAGTSVRDTQYF
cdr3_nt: TGTGCCAGCGGAGCCGGGACTAGTGTAAGAGATACGCAGTATTTT

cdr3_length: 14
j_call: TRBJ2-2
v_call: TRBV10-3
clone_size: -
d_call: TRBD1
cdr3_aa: CAISPGQGNGELFF
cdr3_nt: TGTGCCATCAGTCCGGGACAGGGGAACGGGGAGCTGTTTTTT

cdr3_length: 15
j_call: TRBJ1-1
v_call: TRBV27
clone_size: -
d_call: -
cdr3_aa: CASSLWGGGQFEAFF
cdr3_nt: TGTGCCAGCAGTTTATGGGGGGGTGGGCAGTTTGAAGCTTTCTTT

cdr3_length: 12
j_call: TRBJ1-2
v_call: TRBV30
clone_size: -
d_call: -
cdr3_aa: CAWSVGSGGYTF
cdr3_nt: TGTGCCTGGAGTGTGGGTTCCGGTGGCTACACCTTC

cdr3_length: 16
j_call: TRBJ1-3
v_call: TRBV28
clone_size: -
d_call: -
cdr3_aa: CASSRRRYYSGNTIYF
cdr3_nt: TGTGCCAGCAGTCGCCGACGGTACTACTCTGGAAACACCATATATTTT

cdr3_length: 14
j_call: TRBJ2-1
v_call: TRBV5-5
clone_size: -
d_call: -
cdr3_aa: CASSLPGLNNEQFF
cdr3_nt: TGTGCCAGCAGCTTGCCGGGCCTAAACAATGAGCAGTTCTTC

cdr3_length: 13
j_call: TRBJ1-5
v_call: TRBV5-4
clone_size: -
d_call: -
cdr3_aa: CASSTQGLQPQHF
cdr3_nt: TGTGCCAGCAGCACGCAGGGACTGCAGCCCCAGCATTTT

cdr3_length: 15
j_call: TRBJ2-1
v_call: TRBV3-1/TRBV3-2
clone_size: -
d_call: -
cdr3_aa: CASSQSLAPSNEQFF
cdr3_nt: TGTGCCAGCAGCCAATCCCTAGCTCCTTCCAATGAGCAGTTCTTC

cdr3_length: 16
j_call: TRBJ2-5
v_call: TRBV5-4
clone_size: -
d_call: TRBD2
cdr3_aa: CASSSTSGRAPETQYF
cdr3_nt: TGTGCCAGCAGCTCGACCAGCGGGAGGGCCCCAGAGACCCAGTACTTC

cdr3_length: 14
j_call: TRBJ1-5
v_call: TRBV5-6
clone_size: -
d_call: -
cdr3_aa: CASSLVTGNQPQHF
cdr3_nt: TGTGCCAGCAGCTTGGTAACAGGGAACCAGCCCCAGCATTTT

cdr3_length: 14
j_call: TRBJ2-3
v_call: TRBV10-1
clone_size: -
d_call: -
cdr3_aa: CASSESRPTDTQYF
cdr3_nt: TGCGCCAGCAGTGAGTCGAGGCCCACAGATACGCAGTATTTT

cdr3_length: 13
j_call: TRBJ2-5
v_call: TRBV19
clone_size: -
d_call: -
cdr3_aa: CASATRGVETQYF
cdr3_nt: TGTGCCAGTGCCACAAGAGGGGTGGAGACCCAGTACTTC